The clone carrying this T cell receptor beta chain was found once. Its specificity is unknown. This record comes from a study of T cell responses to AZD1222 COVID-19 vaccine. General study findings and limits: All repertoire sampling was performed exclusively after the peak T cell response.

Trimming took 9 bases from V and 4 from J, leaving 15 bases between them. The CDR3 contains 13 residues. CDR1 SNHLY and CDR2 FYNNEI come from the germline V gene. TCRdb keeps only in-frame clones here, not all; method: immunoSEQ multiplex PCR. The profile shows under 200,000 clones, 88% of them singletons. The receptor comes from an adult who received the AZD1222 COVID-19 vaccine. This rearrangement joins TRBV2 to TRBJ1-1; TRBD1 is a possible D gene (6 bases). Specimen: peripheral blood, collected 28 days after the second AZD1222 dose. DNA of the CDR3: TGTGCCAGTCCGGGGGGCCGGGGCACTGAAGCTTTCTTT. It yields the protein CASPGGRGTEAFF.